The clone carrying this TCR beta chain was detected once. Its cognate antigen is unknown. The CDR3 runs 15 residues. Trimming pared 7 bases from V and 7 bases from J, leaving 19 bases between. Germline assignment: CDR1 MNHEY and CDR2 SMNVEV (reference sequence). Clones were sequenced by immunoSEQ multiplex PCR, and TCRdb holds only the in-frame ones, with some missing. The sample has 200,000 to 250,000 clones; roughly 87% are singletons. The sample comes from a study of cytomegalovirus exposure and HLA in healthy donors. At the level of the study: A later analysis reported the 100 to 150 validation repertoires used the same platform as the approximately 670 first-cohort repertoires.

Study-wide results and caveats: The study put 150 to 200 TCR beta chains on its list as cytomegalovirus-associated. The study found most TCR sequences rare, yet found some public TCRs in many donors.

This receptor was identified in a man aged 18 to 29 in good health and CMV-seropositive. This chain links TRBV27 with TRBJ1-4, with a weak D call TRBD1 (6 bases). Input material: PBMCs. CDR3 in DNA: TGTGCCAGCATGCGGCAGGGGAGGATTGGTGAAAAACTGTTTTTT. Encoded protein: CASMRQGRIGEKLFF.